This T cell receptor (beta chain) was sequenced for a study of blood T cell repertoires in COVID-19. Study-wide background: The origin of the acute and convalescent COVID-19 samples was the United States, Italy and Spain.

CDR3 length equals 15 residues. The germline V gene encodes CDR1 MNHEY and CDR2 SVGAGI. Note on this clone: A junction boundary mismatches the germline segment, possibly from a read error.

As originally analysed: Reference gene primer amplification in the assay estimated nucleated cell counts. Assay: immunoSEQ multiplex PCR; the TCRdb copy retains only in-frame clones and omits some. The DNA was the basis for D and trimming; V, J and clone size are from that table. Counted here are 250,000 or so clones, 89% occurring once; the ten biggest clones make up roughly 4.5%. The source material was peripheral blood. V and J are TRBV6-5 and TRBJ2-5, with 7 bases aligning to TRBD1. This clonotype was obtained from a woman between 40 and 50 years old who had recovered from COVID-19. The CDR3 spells CASCYSDRAEETQYF. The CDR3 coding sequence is TGTGCCAGCTGTTACTCCGACAGGGCTGAAGAGACCCAGTACTTC.